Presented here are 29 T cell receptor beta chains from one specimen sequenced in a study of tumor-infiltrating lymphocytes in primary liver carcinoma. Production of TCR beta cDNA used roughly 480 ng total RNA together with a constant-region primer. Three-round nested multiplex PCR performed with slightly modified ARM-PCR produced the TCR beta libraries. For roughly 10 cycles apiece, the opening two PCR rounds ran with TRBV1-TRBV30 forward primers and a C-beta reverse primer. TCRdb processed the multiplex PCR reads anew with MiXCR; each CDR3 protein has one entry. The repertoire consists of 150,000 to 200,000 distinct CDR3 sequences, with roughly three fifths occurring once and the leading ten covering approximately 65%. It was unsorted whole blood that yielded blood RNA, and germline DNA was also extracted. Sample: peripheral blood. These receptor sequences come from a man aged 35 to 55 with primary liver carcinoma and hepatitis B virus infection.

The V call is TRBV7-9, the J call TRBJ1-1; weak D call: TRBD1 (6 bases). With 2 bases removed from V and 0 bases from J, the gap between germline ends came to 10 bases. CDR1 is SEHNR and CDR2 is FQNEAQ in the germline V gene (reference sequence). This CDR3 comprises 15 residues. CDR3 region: CASSLLGGLNTEAFF. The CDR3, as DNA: TGTGCCAGCAGCTTATTAGGGGGGCTGAACACTGAAGCTTTCTTT.

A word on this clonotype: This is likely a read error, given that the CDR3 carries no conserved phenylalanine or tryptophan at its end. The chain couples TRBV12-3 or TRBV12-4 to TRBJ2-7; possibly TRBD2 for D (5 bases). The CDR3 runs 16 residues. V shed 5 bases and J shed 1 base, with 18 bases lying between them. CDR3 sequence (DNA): TGTGCCAGCAGTCCTTCAACCGGGATTCTATCCTACGAGCAGTACATC. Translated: CASSPSTGILSYEQYI.

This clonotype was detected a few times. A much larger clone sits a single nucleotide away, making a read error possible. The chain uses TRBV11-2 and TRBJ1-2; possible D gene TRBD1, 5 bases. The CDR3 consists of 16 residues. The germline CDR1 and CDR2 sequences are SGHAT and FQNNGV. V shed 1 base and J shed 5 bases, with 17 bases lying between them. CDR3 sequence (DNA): TGTGCCAGCAGCTTAGCGACAGCCACGACCATATATGGCTACACCTTC. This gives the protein CASSLATATTIYGYTF.

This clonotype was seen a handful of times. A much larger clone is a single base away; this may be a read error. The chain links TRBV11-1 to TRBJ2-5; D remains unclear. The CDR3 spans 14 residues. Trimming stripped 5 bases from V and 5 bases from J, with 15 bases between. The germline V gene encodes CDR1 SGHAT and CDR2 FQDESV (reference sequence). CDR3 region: CASSVRVHGETQYF. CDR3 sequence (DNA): TGTGCCAGCAGCGTACGGGTTCATGGCGAGACCCAGTACTTC.

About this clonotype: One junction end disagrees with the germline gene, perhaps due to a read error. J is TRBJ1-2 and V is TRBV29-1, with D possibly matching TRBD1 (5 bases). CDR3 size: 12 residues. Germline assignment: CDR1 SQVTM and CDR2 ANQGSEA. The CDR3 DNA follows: TGCACCGTTGGGGGGAGTTCGAGTGGCTACACCTTC. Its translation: CTVGGSSSGYTF.

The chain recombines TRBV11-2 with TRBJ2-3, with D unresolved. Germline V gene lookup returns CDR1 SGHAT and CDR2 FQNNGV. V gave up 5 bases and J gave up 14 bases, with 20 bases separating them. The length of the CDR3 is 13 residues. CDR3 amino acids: CASSHLTTDMPYF. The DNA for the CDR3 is TGTGCCAGCAGCCACTTGACCACAGATATGCCGTATTTT. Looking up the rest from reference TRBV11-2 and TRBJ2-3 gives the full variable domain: EAGVAQSPRYKIIEKRQSVAFWCNPISGHATLYWYQQILGQGPKLLIQFQNNGVVDDSQLPKDRFSAERLKGVDSTLKIQPAKLEDSAVYLCASSHLTTDMPYFGPGTRLTVL.

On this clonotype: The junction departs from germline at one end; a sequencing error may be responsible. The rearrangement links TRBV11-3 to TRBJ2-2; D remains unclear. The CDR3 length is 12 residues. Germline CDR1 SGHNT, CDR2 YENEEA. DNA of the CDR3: TGTTCCAGCAGCTCCCTGGTCGGGGAGCTGTTTTTT. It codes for CSSSSLVGELFF.

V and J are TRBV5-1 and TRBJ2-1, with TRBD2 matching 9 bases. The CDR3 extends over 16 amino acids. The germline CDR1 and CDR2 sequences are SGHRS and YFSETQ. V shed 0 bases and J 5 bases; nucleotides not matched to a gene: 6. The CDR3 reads CASSLVASGVDNEQFF. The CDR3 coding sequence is TGCGCCAGCAGCTTGGTTGCTAGCGGGGTCGACAATGAGCAGTTCTTC.

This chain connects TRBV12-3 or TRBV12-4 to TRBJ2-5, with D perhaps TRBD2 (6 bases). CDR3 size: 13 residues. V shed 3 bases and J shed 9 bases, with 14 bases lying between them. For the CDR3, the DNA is TGTGCCAGCAGTTTGAGCGGCGGGGAGGCCCAGTACTTC. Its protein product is CASSLSGGEAQYF.

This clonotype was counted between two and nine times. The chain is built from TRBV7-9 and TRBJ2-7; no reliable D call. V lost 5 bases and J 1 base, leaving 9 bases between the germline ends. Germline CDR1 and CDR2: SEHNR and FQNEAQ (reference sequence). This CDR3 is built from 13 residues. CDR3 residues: CASSDGYSYEQYF. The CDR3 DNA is TGTGCCAGCAGCGACGGTTATTCCTACGAGCAGTACTTC.

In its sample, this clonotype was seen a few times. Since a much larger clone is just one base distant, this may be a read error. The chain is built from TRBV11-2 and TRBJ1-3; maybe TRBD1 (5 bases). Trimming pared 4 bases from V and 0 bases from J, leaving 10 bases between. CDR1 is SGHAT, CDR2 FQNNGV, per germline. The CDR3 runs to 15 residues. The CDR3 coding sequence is TGTGCCAGCAGCTCGGAAAGGGGCTCTGGAAACACCATATATTTT. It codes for CASSSERGSGNTIYF.

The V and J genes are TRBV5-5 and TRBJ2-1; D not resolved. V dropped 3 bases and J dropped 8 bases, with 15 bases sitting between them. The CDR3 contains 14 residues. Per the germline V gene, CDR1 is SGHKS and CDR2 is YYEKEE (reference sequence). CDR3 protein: CASSYGLGGDEQFF. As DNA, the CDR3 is TGTGCCAGCAGCTATGGCCTAGGTGGGGATGAGCAGTTCTTC.

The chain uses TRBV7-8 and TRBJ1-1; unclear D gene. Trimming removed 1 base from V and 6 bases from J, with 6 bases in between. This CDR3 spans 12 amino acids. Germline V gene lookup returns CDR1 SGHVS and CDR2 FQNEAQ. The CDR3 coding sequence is TGTGCCAGCAGCTTAGATTGGGCTGAAGCTTTCTTT. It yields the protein CASSLDWAEAFF.

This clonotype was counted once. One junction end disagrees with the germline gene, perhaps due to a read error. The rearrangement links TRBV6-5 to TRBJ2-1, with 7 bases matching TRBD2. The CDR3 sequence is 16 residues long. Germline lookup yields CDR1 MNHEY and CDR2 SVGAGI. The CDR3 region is CASRQSGTYSYSEQFF. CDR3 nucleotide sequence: TGTGCCAGCAGACAAAGCGGGACTTACTCTTACAGTGAGCAGTTCTTC.

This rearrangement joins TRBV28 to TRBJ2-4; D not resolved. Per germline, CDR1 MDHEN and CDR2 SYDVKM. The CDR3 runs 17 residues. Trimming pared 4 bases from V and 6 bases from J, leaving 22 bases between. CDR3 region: CASSSLRNVGWVNIQYF. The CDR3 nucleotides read TGTGCCAGCAGTTCACTGAGAAACGTCGGTTGGGTAAACATTCAGTACTTC.

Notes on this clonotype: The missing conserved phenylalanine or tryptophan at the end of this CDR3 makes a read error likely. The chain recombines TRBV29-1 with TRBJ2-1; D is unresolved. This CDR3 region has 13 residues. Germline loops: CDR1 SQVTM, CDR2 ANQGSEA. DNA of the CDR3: TGCAGCGTTGACGGTAACTCCTCCAATGAGCAGTTCTTA. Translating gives CSVDGNSSNEQFL.

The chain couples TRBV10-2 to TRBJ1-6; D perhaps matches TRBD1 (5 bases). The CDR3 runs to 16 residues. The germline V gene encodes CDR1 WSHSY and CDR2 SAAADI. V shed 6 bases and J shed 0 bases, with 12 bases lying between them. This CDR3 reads CASRGVESSYNSPLHF. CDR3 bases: TGCGCCAGCAGGGGGGTTGAGAGCTCCTATAATTCACCCCTCCACTTT.

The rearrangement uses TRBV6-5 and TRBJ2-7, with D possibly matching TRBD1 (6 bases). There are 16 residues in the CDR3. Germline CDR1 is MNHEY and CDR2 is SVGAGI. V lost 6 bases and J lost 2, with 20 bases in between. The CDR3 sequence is CASSSPRDMKPYEQYF. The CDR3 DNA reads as TGTGCCAGCAGCTCCCCCCGGGACATGAAACCCTACGAGCAGTACTTC.

Here the CDR3 DNA reads TGCAGCGTTGAATTCCCGGGGACAGAGAGCTCCTACGAGCAGTACTTC. Its translation is CSVEFPGTESSYEQYF. The V gene is TRBV29-1, the J gene TRBJ2-7; 7 nucleotides align to TRBD1. The V gene end was trimmed by 2 bases and the J gene end by 0 bases; junction bases not matched to a gene: 10. Germline CDR1 and CDR2: SQVTM and ANQGSEA. This CDR3 comprises 16 residues.

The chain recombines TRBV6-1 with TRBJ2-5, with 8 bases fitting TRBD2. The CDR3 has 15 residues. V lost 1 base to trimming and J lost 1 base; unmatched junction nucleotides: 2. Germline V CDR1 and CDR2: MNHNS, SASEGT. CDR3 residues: CASSEVSGSQETQYF. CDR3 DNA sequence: TGTGCCAGCAGTGAAGTCAGCGGGAGCCAAGAGACCCAGTACTTC.

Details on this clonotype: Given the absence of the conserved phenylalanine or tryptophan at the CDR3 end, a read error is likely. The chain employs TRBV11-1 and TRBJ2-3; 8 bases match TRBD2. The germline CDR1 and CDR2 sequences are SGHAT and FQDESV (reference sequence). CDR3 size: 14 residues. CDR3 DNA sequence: TGTGCCAGCAGCTACAGGACTAGCACAGATATGCAGTATTAT. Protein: CASSYRTSTDMQYY.

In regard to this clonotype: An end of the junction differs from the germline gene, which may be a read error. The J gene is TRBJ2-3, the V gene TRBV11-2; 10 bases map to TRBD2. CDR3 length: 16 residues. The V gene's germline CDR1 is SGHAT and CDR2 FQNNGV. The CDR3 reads CASSLVLAGSTDTQYF. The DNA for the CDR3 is TGTGCCAGCAGCTTAGTACTAGCGGGGAGCACAGATACACAGTATTTT. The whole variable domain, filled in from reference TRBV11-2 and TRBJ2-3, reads EAGVAQSPRYKIIEKRQSVAFWCNPISGHATLYWYQQILGQGPKLLIQFQNNGVVDDSQLPKDRFSAERLKGVDSTLKIQPAKLEDSAVYLCASSLVLAGSTDTQYFGPGTRLTVL.

CDR3 in DNA: TGTGCCATCAGTGATCAGGGATGGGAGACCCAGTACTTC. Its translation is CAISDQGWETQYF. The V gene is TRBV10-3, the J gene TRBJ2-5; TRBD1 might be the D (5 bases). There are 13 residues in the CDR3. V was pared by 3 bases and J by 5 bases, with 10 bases between. Germline lookup yields CDR1 ENHRY and CDR2 SYGVKD.

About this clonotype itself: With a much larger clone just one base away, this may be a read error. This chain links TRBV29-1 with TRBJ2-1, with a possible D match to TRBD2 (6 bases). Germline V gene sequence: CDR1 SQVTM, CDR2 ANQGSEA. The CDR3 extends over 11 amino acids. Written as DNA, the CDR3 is TGCAATGCTGGGACTCACAATGAGCAGTTCTTC. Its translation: CNAGTHNEQFF.

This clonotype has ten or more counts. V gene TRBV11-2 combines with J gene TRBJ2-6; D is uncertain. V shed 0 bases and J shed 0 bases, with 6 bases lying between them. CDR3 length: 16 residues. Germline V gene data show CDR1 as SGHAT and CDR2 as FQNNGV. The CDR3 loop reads CASSLDSSSGANVLTF. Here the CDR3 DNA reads TGTGCCAGCAGCTTAGACTCGAGCTCTGGGGCCAACGTCCTGACTTTC.

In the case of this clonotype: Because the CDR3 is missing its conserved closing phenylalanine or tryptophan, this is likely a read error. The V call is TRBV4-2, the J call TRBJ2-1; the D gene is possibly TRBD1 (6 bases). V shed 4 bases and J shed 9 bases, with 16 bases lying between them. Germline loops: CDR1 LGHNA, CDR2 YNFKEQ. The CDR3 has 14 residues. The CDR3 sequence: CASSPSGGGTEQFY. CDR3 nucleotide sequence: TGTGCCAGCAGCCCTTCGGGTGGGGGCACTGAGCAGTTCTAC.

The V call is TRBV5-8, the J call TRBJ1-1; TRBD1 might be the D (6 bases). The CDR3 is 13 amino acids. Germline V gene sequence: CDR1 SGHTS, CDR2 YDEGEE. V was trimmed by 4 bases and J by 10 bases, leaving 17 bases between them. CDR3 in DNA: TGTGCCAGCAGCACGGGACACCCAGATAGAGCTTTCTTT. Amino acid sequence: CASSTGHPDRAFF.

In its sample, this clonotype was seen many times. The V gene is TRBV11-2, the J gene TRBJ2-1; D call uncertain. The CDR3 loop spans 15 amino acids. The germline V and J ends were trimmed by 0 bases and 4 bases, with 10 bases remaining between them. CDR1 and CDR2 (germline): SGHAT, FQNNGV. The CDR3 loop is CASSLEWEGYNEQFF. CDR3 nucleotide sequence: TGTGCCAGCAGCTTAGAGTGGGAAGGTTACAATGAGCAGTTCTTC.

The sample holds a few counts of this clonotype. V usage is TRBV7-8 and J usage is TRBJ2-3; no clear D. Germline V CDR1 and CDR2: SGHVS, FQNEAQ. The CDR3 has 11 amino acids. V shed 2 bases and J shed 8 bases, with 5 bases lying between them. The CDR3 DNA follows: TGTGCCAGCAGCTTAACCTCTACGCAGTATTTT. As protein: CASSLTSTQYF.